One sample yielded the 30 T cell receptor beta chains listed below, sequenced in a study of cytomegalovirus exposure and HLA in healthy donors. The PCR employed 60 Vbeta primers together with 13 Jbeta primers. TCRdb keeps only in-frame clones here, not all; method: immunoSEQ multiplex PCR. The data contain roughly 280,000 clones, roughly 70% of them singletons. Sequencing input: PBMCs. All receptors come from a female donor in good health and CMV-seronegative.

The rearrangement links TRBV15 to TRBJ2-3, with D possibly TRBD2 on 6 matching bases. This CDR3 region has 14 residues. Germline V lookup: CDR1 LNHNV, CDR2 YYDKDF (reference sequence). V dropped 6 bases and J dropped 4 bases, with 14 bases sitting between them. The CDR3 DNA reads TGTGCCACCAGTCTCGAGTGGGGGGCAGATACGCAGTATTTT. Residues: CATSLEWGADTQYF.

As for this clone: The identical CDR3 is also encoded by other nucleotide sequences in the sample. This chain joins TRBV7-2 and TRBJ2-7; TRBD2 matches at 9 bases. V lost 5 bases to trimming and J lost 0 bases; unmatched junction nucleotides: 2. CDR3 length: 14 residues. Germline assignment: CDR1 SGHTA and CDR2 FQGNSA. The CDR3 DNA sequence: TGTGCCAGCAGCCTTAGCGGGAGCTCCTACGAGCAGTACTTC. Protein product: CASSLSGSSYEQYF.

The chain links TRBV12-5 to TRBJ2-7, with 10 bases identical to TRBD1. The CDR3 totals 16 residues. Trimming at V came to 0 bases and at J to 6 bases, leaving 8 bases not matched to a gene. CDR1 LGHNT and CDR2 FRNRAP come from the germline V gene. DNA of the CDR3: TGTGCTAGTGGTTTGGTACAACTCGACAGGGGGCGCGAGCAGTACTTC. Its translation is CASGLVQLDRGREQYF.

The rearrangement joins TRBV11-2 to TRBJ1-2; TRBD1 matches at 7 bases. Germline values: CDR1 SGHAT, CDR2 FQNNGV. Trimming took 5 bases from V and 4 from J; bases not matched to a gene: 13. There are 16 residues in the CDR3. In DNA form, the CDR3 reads TGTGCCAGCAGCCCTACCACCGACAGGGAAGCCTATGGCTACACCTTC. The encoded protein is CASSPTTDREAYGYTF.

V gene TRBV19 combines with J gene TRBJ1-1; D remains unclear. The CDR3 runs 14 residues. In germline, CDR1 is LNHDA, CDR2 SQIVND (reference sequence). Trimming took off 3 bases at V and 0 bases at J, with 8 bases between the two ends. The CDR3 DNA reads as TGTGCCAGTAGTATGAGTGCGCTGAACACTGAAGCTTTCTTT. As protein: CASSMSALNTEAFF.

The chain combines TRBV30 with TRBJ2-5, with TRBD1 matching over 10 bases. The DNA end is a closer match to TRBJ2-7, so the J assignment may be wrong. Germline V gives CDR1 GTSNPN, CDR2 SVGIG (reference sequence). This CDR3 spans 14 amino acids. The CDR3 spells CAWSRTGGTYEQYF. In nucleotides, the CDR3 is TGTGCCTGGAGTCGGACAGGGGGTACCTACGAGCAGTACTTC.

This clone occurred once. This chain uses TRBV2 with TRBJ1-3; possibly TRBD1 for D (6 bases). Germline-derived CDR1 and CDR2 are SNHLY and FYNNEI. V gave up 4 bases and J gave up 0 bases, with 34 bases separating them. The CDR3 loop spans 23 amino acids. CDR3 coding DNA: TGTGCCAGCAGTGTAAGGGTGGGGCAAGCGGGACAACTCGAGACCAGCTCTGGAAACACCATATATTTT. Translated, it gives CASSVRVGQAGQLETSSGNTIYF. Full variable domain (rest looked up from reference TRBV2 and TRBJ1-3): EPEVTQTPSHQVTQMGQEVILRCVPISNHLYFYWYRQILGQKVEFLVSFYNNEISEKSEIFDDQFSVERPDGSNFTLKIRSTKLEDSAMYFCASSVRVGQAGQLETSSGNTIYFGEGSWLTVV.

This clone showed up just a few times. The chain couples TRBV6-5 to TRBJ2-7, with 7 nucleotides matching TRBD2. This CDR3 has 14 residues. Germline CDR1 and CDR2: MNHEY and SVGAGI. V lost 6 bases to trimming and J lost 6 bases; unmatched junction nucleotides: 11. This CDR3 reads CASRSRDYPFEQYF. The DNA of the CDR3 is TGTGCCAGCAGATCACGGGACTATCCGTTCGAGCAGTACTTC.

CDR3 nucleotide sequence: TGCGCCAGCAGCTCTGGACAGGGGGAAACAGATACGCAGTATTTT. Encoded protein: CASSSGQGETDTQYF. The chain combines TRBV5-1 with TRBJ2-3; 10 positions match TRBD1. This CDR3 comprises 15 residues. Germline CDR1 is SGHRS and CDR2 is YFSETQ. Unmatched junction bases numbered 4, after V lost 3 bases and J lost 3 bases.

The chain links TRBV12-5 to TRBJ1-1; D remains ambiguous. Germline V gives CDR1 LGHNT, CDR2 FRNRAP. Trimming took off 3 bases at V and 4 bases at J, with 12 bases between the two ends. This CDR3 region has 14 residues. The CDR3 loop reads CASGFSGVGTEAFF. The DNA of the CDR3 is TGTGCTAGTGGTTTTTCCGGGGTCGGCACTGAAGCTTTCTTT.

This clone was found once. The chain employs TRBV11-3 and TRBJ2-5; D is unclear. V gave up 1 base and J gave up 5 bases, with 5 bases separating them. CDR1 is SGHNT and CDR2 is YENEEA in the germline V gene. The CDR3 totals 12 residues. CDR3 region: CASSLGSETQYF. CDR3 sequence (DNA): TGTGCCAGCAGCTTAGGTAGTGAGACCCAGTACTTC.

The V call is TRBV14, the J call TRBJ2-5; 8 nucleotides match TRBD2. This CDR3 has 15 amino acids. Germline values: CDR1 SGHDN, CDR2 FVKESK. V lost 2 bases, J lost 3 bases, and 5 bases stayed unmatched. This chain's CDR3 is CASSQTSGQKETQYF. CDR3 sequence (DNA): TGTGCCAGCAGCCAAACTAGCGGACAGAAAGAGACCCAGTACTTC.

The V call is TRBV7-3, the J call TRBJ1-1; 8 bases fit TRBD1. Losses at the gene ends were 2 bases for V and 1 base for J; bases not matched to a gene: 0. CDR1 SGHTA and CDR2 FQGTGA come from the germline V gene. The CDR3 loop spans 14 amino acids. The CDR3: CASSLQGANTEAFF. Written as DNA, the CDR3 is TGTGCCAGCAGCTTACAGGGGGCGAACACTGAAGCTTTCTTT.

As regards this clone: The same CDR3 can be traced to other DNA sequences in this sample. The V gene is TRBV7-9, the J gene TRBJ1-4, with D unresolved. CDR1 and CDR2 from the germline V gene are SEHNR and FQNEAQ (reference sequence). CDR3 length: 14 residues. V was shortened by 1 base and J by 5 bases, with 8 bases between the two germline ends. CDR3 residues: CASSLGSGNEKLFF. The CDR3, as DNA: TGTGCCAGCAGCTTAGGGTCCGGGAATGAAAAACTGTTTTTT.

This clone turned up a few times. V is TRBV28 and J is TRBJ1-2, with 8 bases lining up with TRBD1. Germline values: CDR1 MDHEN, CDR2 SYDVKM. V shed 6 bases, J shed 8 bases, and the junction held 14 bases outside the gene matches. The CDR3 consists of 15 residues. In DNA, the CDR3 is TGTGCCAGCAGCCCGCTCGGACAGGGCAGTGGAGGCTACACCTTC. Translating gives CASSPLGQGSGGYTF.

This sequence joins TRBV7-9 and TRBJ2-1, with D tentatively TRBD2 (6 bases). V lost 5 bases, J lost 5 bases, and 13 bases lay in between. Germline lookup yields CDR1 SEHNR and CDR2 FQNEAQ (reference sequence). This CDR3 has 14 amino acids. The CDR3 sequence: CASSPAGGNNEQFF. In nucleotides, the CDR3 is TGTGCCAGCAGCCCAGCCGGCGGGAACAATGAGCAGTTCTTC.

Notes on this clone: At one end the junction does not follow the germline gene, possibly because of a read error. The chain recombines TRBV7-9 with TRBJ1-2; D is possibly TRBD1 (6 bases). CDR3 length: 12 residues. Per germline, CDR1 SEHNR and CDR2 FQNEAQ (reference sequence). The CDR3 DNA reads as TGTTCCAGCAGCCTTCGGCAGGGGCGCTACACCTTC. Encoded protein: CSSSLRQGRYTF.

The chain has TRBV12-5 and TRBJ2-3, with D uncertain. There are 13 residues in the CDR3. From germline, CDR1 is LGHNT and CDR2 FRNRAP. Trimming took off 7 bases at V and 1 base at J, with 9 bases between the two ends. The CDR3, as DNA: TGTGCTAGTGTCAGCGCTGGCACAGATACGCAGTATTTT. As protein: CASVSAGTDTQYF. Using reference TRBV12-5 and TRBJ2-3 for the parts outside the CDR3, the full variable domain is DARVTQTPRHKVTEMGQEVTMRCQPILGHNTVFWYRQTMMQGLELLAYFRNRAPLDDSGMPKDRFSAEMPDATLATLKIQPSEPRDSAVYFCASVSAGTDTQYFGPGTRLTVL.

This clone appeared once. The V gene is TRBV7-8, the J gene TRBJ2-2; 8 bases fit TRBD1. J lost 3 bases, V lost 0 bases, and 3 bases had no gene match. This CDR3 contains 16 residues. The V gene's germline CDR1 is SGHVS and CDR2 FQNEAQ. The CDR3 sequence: CASSLARGRYTGELFF. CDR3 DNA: TGTGCCAGCAGCTTAGCCAGGGGGCGGTACACCGGGGAGCTGTTTTTT. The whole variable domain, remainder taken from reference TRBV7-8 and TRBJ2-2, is GAGVSQSPRYKVAKRGQDVALRCDPISGHVSLFWYQQALGQGPEFLTYFQNEAQLDKSGLPSDRFFAERPEGSVSTLKIQRTQQEDSAVYLCASSLARGRYTGELFFGEGSRLTVL.

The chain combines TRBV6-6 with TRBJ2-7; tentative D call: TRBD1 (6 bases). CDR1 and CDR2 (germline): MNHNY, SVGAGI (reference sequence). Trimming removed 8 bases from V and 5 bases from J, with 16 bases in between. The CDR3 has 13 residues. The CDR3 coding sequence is TGTGCCAGCCGAACGGGCCAGGGGAACGAGCAGTACTTC. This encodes CASRTGQGNEQYF.

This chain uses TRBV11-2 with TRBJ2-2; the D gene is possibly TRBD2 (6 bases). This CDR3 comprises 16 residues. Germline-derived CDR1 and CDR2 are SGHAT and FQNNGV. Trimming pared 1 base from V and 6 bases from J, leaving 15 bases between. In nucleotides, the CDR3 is TGTGCCAGCAGCTTAGGCCGGGACTCTATGCCCGGGGAGCTGTTTTTT. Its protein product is CASSLGRDSMPGELFF. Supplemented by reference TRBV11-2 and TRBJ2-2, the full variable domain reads EAGVAQSPRYKIIEKRQSVAFWCNPISGHATLYWYQQILGQGPKLLIQFQNNGVVDDSQLPKDRFSAERLKGVDSTLKIQPAKLEDSAVYLCASSLGRDSMPGELFFGEGSRLTVL.

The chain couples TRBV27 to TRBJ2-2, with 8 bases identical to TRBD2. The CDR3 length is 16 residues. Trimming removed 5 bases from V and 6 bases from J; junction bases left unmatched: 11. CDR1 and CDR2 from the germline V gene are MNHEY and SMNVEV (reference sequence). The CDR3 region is CASSPYVSGTAGELFF. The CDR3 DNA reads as TGTGCCAGCAGTCCCTACGTTAGCGGGACTGCCGGGGAGCTGTTTTTT.

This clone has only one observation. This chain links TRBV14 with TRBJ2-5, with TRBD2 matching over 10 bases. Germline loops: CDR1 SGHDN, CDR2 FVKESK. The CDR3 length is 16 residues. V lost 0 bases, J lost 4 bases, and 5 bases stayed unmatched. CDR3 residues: CASSQELAGRRETQYF. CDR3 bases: TGTGCCAGCAGCCAAGAACTAGCGGGAAGGCGAGAGACCCAGTACTTC.

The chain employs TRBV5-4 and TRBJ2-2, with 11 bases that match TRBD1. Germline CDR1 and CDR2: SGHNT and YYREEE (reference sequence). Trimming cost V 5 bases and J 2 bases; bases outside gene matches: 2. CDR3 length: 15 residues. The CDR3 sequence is CASRWTGGNTGELFF. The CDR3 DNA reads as TGTGCCAGCAGGTGGACAGGGGGCAACACCGGGGAGCTGTTTTTT.

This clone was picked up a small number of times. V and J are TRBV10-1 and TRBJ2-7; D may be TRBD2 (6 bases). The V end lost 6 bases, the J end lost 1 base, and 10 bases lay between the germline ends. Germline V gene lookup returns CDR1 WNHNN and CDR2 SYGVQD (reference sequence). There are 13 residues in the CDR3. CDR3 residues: CASSPSASYEQYF. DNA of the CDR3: TGCGCCAGCAGCCCTAGCGCTTCCTACGAGCAGTACTTC.

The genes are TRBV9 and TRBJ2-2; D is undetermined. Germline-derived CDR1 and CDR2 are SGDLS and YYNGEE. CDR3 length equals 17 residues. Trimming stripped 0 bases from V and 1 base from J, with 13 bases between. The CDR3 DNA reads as TGTGCCAGCAGCGTAGACAGACGAGTTTGGAACACCGGGGAGCTGTTTTTT. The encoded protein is CASSVDRRVWNTGELFF.

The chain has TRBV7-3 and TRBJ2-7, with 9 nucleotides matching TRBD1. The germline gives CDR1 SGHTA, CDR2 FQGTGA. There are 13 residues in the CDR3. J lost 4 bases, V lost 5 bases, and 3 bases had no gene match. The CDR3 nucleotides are TGTGCCAGCAGCCGCGACAGGGGGTACGAGCAGTACTTC. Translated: CASSRDRGYEQYF.

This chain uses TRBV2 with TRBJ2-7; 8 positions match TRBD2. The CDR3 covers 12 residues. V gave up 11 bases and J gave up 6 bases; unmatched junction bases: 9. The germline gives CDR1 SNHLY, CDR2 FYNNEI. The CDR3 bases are TGTGCCGCCCTGGGACTAGTCGGCGAGCAGTACTTC. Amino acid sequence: CAALGLVGEQYF.

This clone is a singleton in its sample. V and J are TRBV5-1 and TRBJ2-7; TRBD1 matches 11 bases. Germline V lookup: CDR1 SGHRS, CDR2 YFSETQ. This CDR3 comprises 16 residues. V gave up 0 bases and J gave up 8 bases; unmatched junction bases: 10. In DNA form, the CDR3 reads TGCGCCAGCAGCTTGGTCCTGGTCGGACAGGGGGCGAAGCAGTACTTC. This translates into CASSLVLVGQGAKQYF. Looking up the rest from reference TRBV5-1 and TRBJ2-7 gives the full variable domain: KAGVTQTPRYLIKTRGQQVTLSCSPISGHRSVSWYQQTPGQGLQFLFEYFSETQRNKGNFPGRFSGRQFSNSRSEMNVSTLELGDSALYLCASSLVLVGQGAKQYFGPGTRLTVT.

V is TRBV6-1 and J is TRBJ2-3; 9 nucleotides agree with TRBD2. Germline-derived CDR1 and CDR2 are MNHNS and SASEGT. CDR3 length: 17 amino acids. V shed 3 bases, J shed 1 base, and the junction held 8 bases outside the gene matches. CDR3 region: CASSDWYLAGGTDTQYF. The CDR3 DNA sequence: TGTGCCAGCAGTGATTGGTACTTAGCGGGAGGCACAGATACGCAGTATTTT.